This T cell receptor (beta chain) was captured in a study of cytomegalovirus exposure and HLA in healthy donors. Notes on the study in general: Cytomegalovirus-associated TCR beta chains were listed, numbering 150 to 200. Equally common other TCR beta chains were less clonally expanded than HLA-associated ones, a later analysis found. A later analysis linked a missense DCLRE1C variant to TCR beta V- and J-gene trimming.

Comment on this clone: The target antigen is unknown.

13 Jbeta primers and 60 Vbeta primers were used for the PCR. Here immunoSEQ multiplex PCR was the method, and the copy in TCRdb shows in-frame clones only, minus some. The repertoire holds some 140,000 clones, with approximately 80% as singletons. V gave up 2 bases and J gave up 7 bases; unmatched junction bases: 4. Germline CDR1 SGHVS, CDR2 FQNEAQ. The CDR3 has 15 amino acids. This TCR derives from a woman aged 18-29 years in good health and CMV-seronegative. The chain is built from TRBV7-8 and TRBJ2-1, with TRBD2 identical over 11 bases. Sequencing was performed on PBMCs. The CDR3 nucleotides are TGTGCCAGCAGCTTAATAGCGGGAGGGCCAAATGAGCAGTTCTTC. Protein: CASSLIAGGPNEQFF.